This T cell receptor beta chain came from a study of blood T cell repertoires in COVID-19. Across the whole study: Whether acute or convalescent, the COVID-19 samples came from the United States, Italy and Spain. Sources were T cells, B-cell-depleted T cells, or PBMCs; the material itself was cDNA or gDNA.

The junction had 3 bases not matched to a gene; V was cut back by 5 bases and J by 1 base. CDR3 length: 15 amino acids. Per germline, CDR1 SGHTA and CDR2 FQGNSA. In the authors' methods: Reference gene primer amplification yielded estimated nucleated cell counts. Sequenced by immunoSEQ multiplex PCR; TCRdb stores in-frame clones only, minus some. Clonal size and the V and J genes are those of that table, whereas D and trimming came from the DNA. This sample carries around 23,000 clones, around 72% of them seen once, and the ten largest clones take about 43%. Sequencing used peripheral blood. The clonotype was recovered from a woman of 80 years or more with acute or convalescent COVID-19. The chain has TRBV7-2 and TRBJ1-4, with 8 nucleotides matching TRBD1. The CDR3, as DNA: TGTGCCAGCAGCGCCACAGGGGGAACTAATGAAAAACTGTTTTTT. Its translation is CASSATGGTNEKLFF.